A single sample gave rise to the 32 T cell receptor beta chains below, sequenced in a study of a mutant IDH1 vaccine in newly diagnosed glioma. Their antigens remain unidentified. The repertoire was sequenced with immunoSEQ multiplex PCR; TCRdb's copy has only in-frame clones and lacks some. This sample carries about 55,000 clones, under 90% of them seen once, and the ten largest clones take more than 5%. Specified time point: week 23, last vaccination. Vaccination comprised doses that each held 300 ug of mutant IDH1 20-mer peptide, plus topical imiquimod. The sequences come from PBMCs, collected from a glioma patient whose treatment included an IDH1 peptide vaccine. The receptors originated from a middle-aged man with glioma.

The V gene is TRBV5-1, the J gene TRBJ1-1, with TRBD1 as a possible D gene (6 bases). From germline, CDR1 is SGHRS and CDR2 YFSETQ. Trimming left V 4 bases short and J 7 bases short, with 17 bases between. CDR3 length equals 14 residues. CDR3 DNA: TGCGCCAGCAGCCAACAGGGCCTTGGGGGTGAAGCTTTCTTT. It yields the protein CASSQQGLGGEAFF. Using reference TRBV5-1 and TRBJ1-1 for the parts outside the CDR3, the full variable domain is KAGVTQTPRYLIKTRGQQVTLSCSPISGHRSVSWYQQTPGQGLQFLFEYFSETQRNKGNFPGRFSGRQFSNSRSEMNVSTLELGDSALYLCASSQQGLGGEAFFGQGTRLTVV.

The chain combines TRBV10-1 with TRBJ2-7; D is perhaps TRBD1 (6 bases). CDR1 and CDR2 from the germline V gene are WNHNN and SYGVQD (reference sequence). The CDR3 covers 14 residues. Trimming removed 6 bases at V and 2 bases at J, with 14 bases between. The CDR3 DNA follows: TGCGCCAGCAGATCAGGGGTATGGCCCTACGAGCAGTACTTC. Translating it yields CASRSGVWPYEQYF.

This chain connects TRBV7-9 to TRBJ1-1; D is perhaps TRBD1 (6 bases). V was pared by 2 bases and J by 3 bases, with 7 bases between. Germline CDR1 is SEHNR and CDR2 is FQNEAQ (reference sequence). The CDR3 is 13 residues long. CDR3 amino acids: CASSLSGDTEAFF. The CDR3 nucleotides read TGTGCCAGCAGCTTATCAGGGGACACTGAAGCTTTCTTT. The variable domain in full, completed from reference TRBV7-9 and TRBJ1-1, reads DTGVSQNPRHKITKRGQNVTFRCDPISEHNRLYWYRQTLGQGPEFLTYFQNEAQLEKSRLLSDRFSAERPKGSFSTLEIQRTEQGDSAMYLCASSLSGDTEAFFGQGTRLTVV.

The chain combines TRBV5-6 with TRBJ1-4; D remains unclear. Germline CDR1 reads SGHDT; CDR2 reads YYEEEE. CDR3 length equals 16 residues. The V gene lost 2 bases and the J gene lost 1 base, with 12 bases spanning the gap. This CDR3 reads CASSFRTVGTNEKLFF. In DNA form, the CDR3 reads TGTGCCAGCAGCTTTAGGACTGTTGGAACTAATGAAAAACTGTTTTTT.

V is TRBV11-2 and J is TRBJ1-2, with D maybe TRBD1 (6 bases). V gave up 4 bases and J gave up 4 bases, with 16 bases separating them. Germline V gives CDR1 SGHAT, CDR2 FQNNGV. This CDR3 has 15 residues. CDR3 sequence (DNA): TGTGCCAGCAGCTCAAACCAGGGGATTCCCTATGGCTACACCTTC. Protein product: CASSSNQGIPYGYTF.

As DNA, the CDR3 is TGCAGCGTTGAGGGACTGACAAATGAGCAGTTCTTC. It codes for CSVEGLTNEQFF. This sequence joins TRBV29-1 and TRBJ2-1; perhaps TRBD2 as D (6 bases). The V gene's germline CDR1 is SQVTM and CDR2 ANQGSEA. This CDR3 is 12 amino acids long. The germline V and J ends were trimmed by 3 bases and 7 bases, with 10 bases remaining between them.

The V gene is TRBV10-2, the J gene TRBJ2-5; either TRBD1 or TRBD2 may fit D (6 bases each). The germline V gene has CDR1 WSHSY and CDR2 SAAADI. The length of the CDR3 is 13 residues. Deletions cut 8 bases from V and 2 bases from J, with 12 bases between. CDR3: CASRLGTQETQYF. The CDR3 region has the DNA TGCGCCAGCCGACTAGGGACACAAGAGACCCAGTACTTC.

The V and J genes are TRBV5-1 and TRBJ1-3; the D is unclear. The CDR3 covers 13 residues. V was trimmed by 7 bases and J by 2 bases, leaving 10 bases between them. CDR1 SGHRS and CDR2 YFSETQ come from the germline V gene. Here the CDR3 reads CASAEAPGNTIYF. CDR3 nucleotides: TGCGCCAGCGCGGAGGCCCCTGGAAACACCATATATTTT.

This rearrangement joins TRBV30 to TRBJ1-5, with D perhaps TRBD1 (6 bases). The CDR3 covers 14 residues. Trimming removed 3 bases at V and 4 bases at J, with 13 bases between. Germline V gene lookup returns CDR1 GTSNPN and CDR2 SVGIG (reference sequence). CDR3 amino acids: CAWRIPGANQPQHF. In nucleotides, the CDR3 is TGTGCCTGGAGGATCCCAGGGGCGAATCAGCCCCAGCATTTT.

This CDR3 is CASTGGARDEQYF. The CDR3 DNA reads as TGTGCCAGCACCGGGGGGGCTAGGGACGAGCAGTACTTC. The chain links TRBV6-5 to TRBJ2-7; 8 nucleotides line up with TRBD2. The V segment lost 7 bases and the J segment 5 bases; nucleotides outside the gene matches: 7. The CDR3 extends over 13 amino acids. Germline assignment: CDR1 MNHEY and CDR2 SVGAGI.

This sequence joins TRBV9 and TRBJ1-1; the D is unclear. Trimming cost V 3 bases and J 0 bases, with 6 bases left between them. This CDR3 contains 13 residues. Looked up from germline, CDR1 is SGDLS and CDR2 is YYNGEE. CDR3 region: CASSDWMNTEAFF. The DNA of the CDR3 is TGTGCCAGCAGCGATTGGATGAACACTGAAGCTTTCTTT.

This rearrangement joins TRBV29-1 to TRBJ1-4; perhaps TRBD1 as D (5 bases). The CDR3 totals 14 residues. CDR1 SQVTM and CDR2 ANQGSEA come from the germline V gene. V was trimmed by 6 bases and J by 1 base, leaving 12 bases between them. The DNA of the CDR3 is TGCAGCGTGTCAGGGTTTGGAACTAATGAAAAACTGTTTTTT. Protein: CSVSGFGTNEKLFF.

This clone was seen once. The chain links TRBV18 to TRBJ1-1; 7 bases fit TRBD1. This CDR3 contains 13 residues. CDR1 and CDR2 (germline): KGHSH, LQKENI. J gave up 4 bases and V 6 bases, and 5 bases lay outside the gene matches. DNA of the CDR3: TGTGCCAGCTCGTCGACAGGGTTCACTGAAGCTTTCTTT. Residues: CASSSTGFTEAFF.

CDR3 residues: CASSLDLGSSYEQYF. As DNA, the CDR3 is TGTGCCAGCAGCTTAGATTTGGGGAGCTCCTACGAGCAGTACTTC. This chain connects TRBV7-7 to TRBJ2-7; the D gene is possibly TRBD2 (5 bases). Germline CDR1 and CDR2: SSHAT and FNYEAQ (reference sequence). The CDR3 is 15 residues long. Trimming cost V 1 base and J 0 bases, with 10 bases left between them.

The chain employs TRBV10-3 and TRBJ1-1, with D possibly being TRBD1 (5 bases). V was trimmed by 7 bases and J by 4 bases, leaving 13 bases between them. The CDR3 runs 13 residues. Germline values: CDR1 ENHRY, CDR2 SYGVKD. CDR3 sequence reads: CAINGQSSTEAFF. CDR3 bases: TGTGCCATCAATGGACAATCGAGCACTGAAGCTTTCTTT.

This rearrangement joins TRBV9 to TRBJ2-3; D perhaps matches TRBD2 (7 bases). The CDR3 runs 16 residues. Per germline, CDR1 SGDLS and CDR2 YYNGEE. V lost 4 bases to trimming and J lost 3 bases, with 18 bases between them. The CDR3 loop reads CASSIGGGRRTDTQYF. The CDR3 DNA reads as TGTGCCAGCAGCATCGGCGGGGGCCGGAGGACAGATACGCAGTATTTT.

This sequence joins TRBV13 and TRBJ2-3; TRBD2 agrees at 8 bases. Germline values: CDR1 PRHDT, CDR2 FYEKMQ (reference sequence). V shed 3 bases and J 5 bases; nucleotides not matched to a gene: 7. The CDR3 extends over 15 amino acids. The CDR3 nucleotides are TGTGCCAGCAGCTTCCCAAGCGGGGGTGGAGATACGCAGTATTTT. It encodes CASSFPSGGGDTQYF.

This chain's CDR3 is CASTADRPMNTEAFF. In DNA form, the CDR3 reads TGTGCCAGCACCGCGGACAGGCCTATGAACACTGAAGCTTTCTTT. V is TRBV2 and J is TRBJ1-1, with 7 bases aligning to TRBD1. Germline trimming cut 7 bases from V and 0 bases from J; bases unmatched to any gene: 8. Germline assignment: CDR1 SNHLY and CDR2 FYNNEI. CDR3 length: 15 amino acids.

This chain links TRBV25-1 with TRBJ1-2; D might be TRBD1 (5 bases). The CDR3 runs to 15 residues. From germline, CDR1 is MGHDK and CDR2 SYGVNS. With 1 base removed from V and 2 bases from J, the gap between germline ends came to 11 bases. The CDR3 DNA sequence: TGTGCCAGCAGTGAATGGAGGGACGGGAACTATGGCTACACCTTC. Translated: CASSEWRDGNYGYTF.

The V call is TRBV2, the J call TRBJ2-7, with 10 bases aligning to TRBD1. Germline CDR1 is SNHLY and CDR2 is FYNNEI. V lost 6 bases and J lost 2; bases outside the gene matches: 1. This CDR3 has 13 amino acids. The CDR3 is CASRDRGAYEQYF. The DNA of the CDR3 is TGTGCCAGCAGGGACAGGGGGGCCTACGAGCAGTACTTC.

The chain has TRBV5-1 and TRBJ1-2; D is undetermined. The CDR3 loop spans 13 amino acids. Germline CDR1 is SGHRS and CDR2 is YFSETQ. Trimming removed 1 base from V and 5 bases from J, with 9 bases in between. The CDR3 spells CASSLSGDYGYTF. The CDR3 DNA sequence: TGCGCCAGCAGCTTGAGCGGTGATTATGGCTACACCTTC.

The chain carries TRBV5-1 and TRBJ1-6, with unresolved D. The CDR3 totals 17 residues. The V gene's germline CDR1 is SGHRS and CDR2 YFSETQ. V lost 0 bases, J lost 6 bases, and 16 bases lay in between. The CDR3: CASSLEGAAIINSPLHF. In nucleotides, the CDR3 is TGCGCCAGCAGCTTGGAGGGCGCCGCGATTATTAATTCACCCCTCCACTTT.

The chain has TRBV4-2 and TRBJ2-3; 7 bases line up with TRBD1. CDR3 length: 16 amino acids. Germline CDR1 reads LGHNA; CDR2 reads YNFKEQ. J was trimmed by 6 bases and V by 4 bases; bases with no gene match: 13. Written as DNA, the CDR3 is TGTGCCAGCAGCCGCGACCGGGACAGCCGCAGGGATACGCAGTATTTT. It codes for CASSRDRDSRRDTQYF.

The chain combines TRBV10-2 with TRBJ1-6, with 7 bases identical to TRBD1. This CDR3 is 15 amino acids long. From germline, CDR1 is WSHSY and CDR2 SAAADI. V trimming: 6 bases; J trimming: 9 bases; junction bases outside the gene matches: 11. CDR3 DNA: TGCGCCAGCAGGCTGACAGGGCTCTCGGTTTCACCCCTCCACTTT. This codes for CASRLTGLSVSPLHF.

This chain joins TRBV19 and TRBJ1-1, with D hard to call. Trimming shortened V by 8 bases and J by 4 bases, and 8 bases separated the two germline ends. The CDR3 is 11 residues long. Germline lookup yields CDR1 LNHDA and CDR2 SQIVND (reference sequence). The CDR3 is CASGWGTEAFF. As DNA, the CDR3 is TGTGCCAGTGGGTGGGGCACTGAAGCTTTCTTT.

The J gene is TRBJ2-7, the V gene TRBV5-6; D tentatively reads TRBD1 or TRBD2 (5 bases each). CDR3 size: 13 residues. The germline V and J ends were trimmed by 4 bases and 2 bases, with 10 bases remaining between them. Germline assignment: CDR1 SGHDT and CDR2 YYEEEE. CDR3 loop: CASSRDGTYEQYF. In DNA form, the CDR3 reads TGTGCCAGCAGCCGGGACGGGACCTACGAGCAGTACTTC.

The gene calls are TRBV30 and TRBJ1-6; D gene ambiguous. Trimming pared 0 bases from V and 6 bases from J, leaving 6 bases between. The CDR3 extends over 13 amino acids. Germline V CDR1 and CDR2: GTSNPN, SVGIG (reference sequence). The CDR3 spells CAWSVISNSPLHF. The CDR3 bases are TGTGCCTGGAGTGTAATCTCTAATTCACCCCTCCACTTT.

This chain uses TRBV5-4 with TRBJ1-2; D unresolved. Germline assignment: CDR1 SGHNT and CDR2 YYREEE (reference sequence). Deletions cut 2 bases from V and 4 bases from J, with 12 bases between. CDR3 length: 14 amino acids. In DNA, the CDR3 is TGTGCCAGCAGCTTAGATCATAACCCCTATGGCTACACCTTC. It yields the protein CASSLDHNPYGYTF.

This chain uses TRBV6-1 with TRBJ2-5, with D unclear. The V and J ends lost 3 bases and 7 bases respectively, with 12 bases between them. Germline assignment: CDR1 MNHNS and CDR2 SASEGT. The CDR3 covers 13 residues. CDR3 bases: TGTGCCAGCAGTGAGGCCTCCCTGAGGACCCAGTACTTC. Translating it yields CASSEASLRTQYF.

This chain links TRBV7-2 with TRBJ2-6, with D tentatively TRBD2 (6 bases). V was clipped by 9 bases and J by 4 bases, with 7 bases between them. CDR1 and CDR2 (germline): SGHTA, FQGNSA. The CDR3 sequence is 12 residues long. CDR3 residues: CARLAGANVLTF. The DNA of the CDR3 is TGTGCCAGACTAGCCGGGGCCAACGTCCTGACTTTC.

The chain couples TRBV29-1 to TRBJ1-3; D call uncertain. Germline CDR1 reads SQVTM; CDR2 reads ANQGSEA. Trimming shortened V by 4 bases and J by 3 bases, and 10 bases separated the two germline ends. There are 13 residues in the CDR3. The CDR3 is CSVVGGIGNTIYF. The CDR3 nucleotides are TGCAGCGTTGTAGGAGGGATTGGAAACACCATATATTTT. Drawing the rest from reference TRBV29-1 and TRBJ1-3, the complete variable domain is SAVISQKPSRDICQRGTSLTIQCQVDSQVTMMFWYRQQPGQSLTLIATANQGSEATYESGFVIDKFPISRPNLTFSTLTVSNMSPEDSSIYLCSVVGGIGNTIYFGEGSWLTVV.

The rearrangement uses TRBV19 and TRBJ1-2; 8 bases are shared with TRBD1. CDR1 is LNHDA and CDR2 is SQIVND in the germline V gene (reference sequence). The CDR3 totals 13 residues. The ends lost 4 bases at V and 7 bases at J; junction bases unmatched: 5. CDR3: CASSRGQVAGYTF. The DNA for the CDR3 is TGTGCCAGTAGTAGGGGACAGGTTGCTGGCTACACCTTC.